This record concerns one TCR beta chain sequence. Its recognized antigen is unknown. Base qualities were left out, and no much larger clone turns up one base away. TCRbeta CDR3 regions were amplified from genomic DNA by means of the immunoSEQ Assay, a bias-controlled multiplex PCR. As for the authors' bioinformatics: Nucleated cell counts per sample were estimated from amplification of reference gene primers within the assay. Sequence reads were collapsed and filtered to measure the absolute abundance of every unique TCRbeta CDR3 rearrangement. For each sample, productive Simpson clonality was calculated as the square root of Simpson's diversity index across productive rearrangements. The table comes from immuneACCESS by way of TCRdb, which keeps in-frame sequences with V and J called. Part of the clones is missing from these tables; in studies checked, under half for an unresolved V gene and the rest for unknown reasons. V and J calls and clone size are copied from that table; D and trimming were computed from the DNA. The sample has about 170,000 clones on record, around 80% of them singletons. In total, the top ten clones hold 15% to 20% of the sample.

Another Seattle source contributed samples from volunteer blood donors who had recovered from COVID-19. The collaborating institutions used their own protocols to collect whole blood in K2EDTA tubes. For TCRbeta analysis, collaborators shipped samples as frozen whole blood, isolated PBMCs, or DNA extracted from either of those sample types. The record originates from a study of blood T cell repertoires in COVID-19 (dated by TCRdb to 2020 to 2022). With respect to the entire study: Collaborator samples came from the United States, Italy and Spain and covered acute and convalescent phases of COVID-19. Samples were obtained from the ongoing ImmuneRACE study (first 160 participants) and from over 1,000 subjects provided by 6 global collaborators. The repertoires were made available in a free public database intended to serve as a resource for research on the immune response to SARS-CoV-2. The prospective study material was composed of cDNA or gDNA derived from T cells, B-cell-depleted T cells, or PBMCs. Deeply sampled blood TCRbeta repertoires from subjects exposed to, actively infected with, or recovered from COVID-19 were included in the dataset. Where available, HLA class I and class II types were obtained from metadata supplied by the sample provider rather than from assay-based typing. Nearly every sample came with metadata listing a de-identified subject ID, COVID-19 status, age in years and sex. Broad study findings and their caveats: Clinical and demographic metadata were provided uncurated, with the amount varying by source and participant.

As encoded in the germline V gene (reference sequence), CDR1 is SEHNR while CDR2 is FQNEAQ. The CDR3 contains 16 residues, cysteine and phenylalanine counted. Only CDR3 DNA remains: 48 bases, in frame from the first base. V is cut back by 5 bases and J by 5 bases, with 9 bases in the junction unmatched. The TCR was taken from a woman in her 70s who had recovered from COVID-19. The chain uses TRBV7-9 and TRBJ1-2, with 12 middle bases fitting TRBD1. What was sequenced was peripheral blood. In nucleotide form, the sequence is TGTGCCAGCAGCGCCTCTGGGACAGGGGGCGCTTATGGCTACACCTTC. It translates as CASSASGTGGAYGYTF.